This TCR beta chain was captured in a study of cytomegalovirus exposure and HLA in healthy donors. Study results and limitations: It emerged from a later analysis that several of the most significant clusters appeared to be linked to common viral pathogens. Highly shared variants forming one cluster were likely a sequencing artifact. The authors later found most CMV-associated TCR beta chains appeared HLA-restricted. Researchers catalogued 160 or so TCR beta chains as cytomegalovirus-associated.

In the case of this clone: Its specificity is unknown.

Use of 60 Vbeta and 13 Jbeta primers characterized the PCR. The protocol was immunoSEQ multiplex PCR, while the TCRdb copy is restricted to in-frame clones and leaves out a portion. The sample data list about 77,000 clones. CDR1 and CDR2 from the germline V gene are SGHRS and YFSETQ. Unmatched junction bases numbered 3, after V lost 0 bases and J lost 4 bases. This CDR3 comprises 15 residues. The origin of this receptor is a man aged 50-60 years in good health and CMV-seropositive. Source material: PBMCs. The chain is built from TRBV5-1 and TRBJ2-5; 10 nucleotides line up with TRBD2. The chain's CDR3 is CASSLGLAGAETQYF. CDR3 bases: TGCGCCAGCAGCTTGGGGCTAGCGGGAGCAGAGACCCAGTACTTC. The full variable domain, completed using reference TRBV5-1 and TRBJ2-5, is KAGVTQTPRYLIKTRGQQVTLSCSPISGHRSVSWYQQTPGQGLQFLFEYFSETQRNKGNFPGRFSGRQFSNSRSEMNVSTLELGDSALYLCASSLGLAGAETQYFGPGTRLLVL.